Listed below are T cell receptor beta chains from one sample, sequenced in a study of brain metastases from non-small cell lung cancer. Data came from immunoSEQ multiplex PCR; TCRdb stores just in-frame clones and leaves some out. The table lists 15,000 or so clones, approximately 82% of them singletons. Material: primary lung tumor tissue. The receptor source for this set is a donor at least 40 years old with non-small cell lung cancer. Each CDR3 is given with its conserved first and last residue. The order of the fields is D gene, J gene, clone size, V gene, CDR3 DNA, CDR3 protein. D genes are given only for firm matches. Size tells how often a clone was seen (once, few, many) or the class of an expanded clone, and some rows leave it out.

. TRBJ2-2 . TRBV6-6 TGTGCCAGCAGTCTCCTCGGGCCACGGCGATGGAGTAACACGAACACCGGGGAGCTGTTTTTT CASSLLGPRRWSNTNTGELFF
. TRBJ1-2 . TRBV19 TGTGCCAGTACCATCGAGGGGATAGGTGGCTACACCTTC CASTIEGIGGYTF
TRBD1 TRBJ1-1 . TRBV6-2/TRBV6-3 TGTGCCAGCAGTTACTCGAGACAGGGAGACACTGAAGCTTTCTTT CASSYSRQGDTEAFF
. TRBJ1-1 . TRBV19 TGTGCCAGTAGTATAGATCGGTTGAACACTGAAGCTTTCTTT CASSIDRLNTEAFF
. TRBJ2-5 . TRBV5-1 TGCGCCAGCAGCTTGGAGGGGGAGACCCAGTACTTC CASSLEGETQYF
TRBD1 TRBJ1-2 . TRBV25-1 TGTGCCAGCAGTGAATACCGCGGGGACAGGGGGAGTCCGCCCTACACCTTC CASSEYRGDRGSPPYTF
TRBD1 TRBJ2-3 once TRBV19 TGTGCCAGCTCCGGGACAGTGGGAATGGCAACGCAGTATTTT CASSGTVGMATQYF
. TRBJ1-2 . TRBV7-2 TGTGCCAGCAGCGCGAACCCCAATGGCTACACCTTC CASSANPNGYTF
. TRBJ2-6 . TRBV3-1/TRBV3-2 TGTGCCAGCAGCAAGGGAAGCTCTGGGGCCAACGTCCTGACTTTC CASSKGSSGANVLTF
. TRBJ1-5 . TRBV9 TGTGCCAGCAGCGCCGGGTGGGGCTTTAATCAGCCCCAGCATTTT CASSAGWGFNQPQHF
TRBD1 TRBJ1-1 . TRBV25-1 TGTGCCAGCAGGCCGCAGGGGGCCTCGAACACTGAAGCTTTCTTT CASRPQGASNTEAFF
TRBD2 TRBJ2-1 . TRBV13 TGTGCCAGCAGAGGACTAGCCCCTAGGCCTGAGCAGTTCTTC CASRGLAPRPEQFF
TRBD1 TRBJ1-1 once TRBV28 TGTGCCAGCAGTTGGGACAGGAACACTGAAGCTTTCTTT CASSWDRNTEAFF
TRBD2 TRBJ2-3 . TRBV5-1 TGCGCCTGCGCTAGCGGTGAAGGCACAGATACGCAGTATTTT CACASGEGTDTQYF
TRBD1 TRBJ1-5 . TRBV19 TGTGCCAGTAGTACGTGGACAGGGCGCAATCAGCCCCAGCATTTT CASSTWTGRNQPQHF
TRBD1 TRBJ1-3 once TRBV4-3 TGCGCCAGCAGCCAAGCCATGACAGGGTTGAGTTCTGGAAACACCATATATTTT CASSQAMTGLSSGNTIYF
TRBD1 TRBJ1-1 . TRBV7-6 TGTGCCAGCAGCCTTAGCGGGACAGGGGGGTACACTGAAGCTTTCTTT CASSLSGTGGYTEAFF
. TRBJ2-7 once TRBV5-5 TGTGCCAGCAGCCTTCGACAGCCGGGGGAGCAGTACTTC CASSLRQPGEQYF